A selection of T cell receptor beta chains follows, all from one sample in a study of blood T cell repertoires in COVID-19. The method was immunoSEQ multiplex PCR; TCRdb's version includes in-frame clones alone and lacks a portion of them. This repertoire shows about 62,000 clones, roughly 90% found once; its top ten account for 1% to 1.5%. Sequenced sample: peripheral blood. Receptor source: a woman in her sixties with acute or convalescent COVID-19. Each CDR3 is given with its conserved first and last residue. The D gene is left open where the match is weak. A clone size is listed for some rows: how often the clone was seen (once, few, many), or a class if it is expanded.

-	TRBJ1-2	-	TRBV18	CASSLNGGPALYGYTF	TGTGCCAGCTCACTTAACGGCGGCCCGGCGTTATATGGCTACACCTTC
-	TRBJ1-4	-	TRBV19	CASSTLETQRYEKLFF	TGTGCCAGTAGTACCCTAGAGACGCAGCGATATGAAAAACTGTTTTTT
-	TRBJ1-1	TRBD1	TRBV5-5	CASSPGQGRTTEAFF	TGTGCCAGCAGCCCGGGACAGGGGCGGACCACTGAAGCTTTCTTT
-	TRBJ1-4	TRBD1	TRBV7-8	CASSSIGQAKSGNEKLFF	TGTGCCAGCAGCTCGATCGGACAGGCAAAGTCCGGTAATGAAAAACTGTTTTTT
-	TRBJ1-2	TRBD1	TRBV30	CAWGGQGSYGYTF	TGTGCCTGGGGCGGACAGGGAAGCTATGGCTACACCTTC
-	TRBJ1-3	-	TRBV11-2	CASSFEVENTIYF	TGTGCCAGCAGCTTTGAGGTGGAAAACACCATATATTTT
-	TRBJ1-5	-	TRBV2	CASRKEGEGNQPQHF	TGTGCCAGCAGGAAGGAAGGGGAAGGCAATCAGCCCCAGCATTTT
-	TRBJ2-2	TRBD2	TRBV9	CASSARGEPTGELFF	TGTGCCAGCAGCGCCCGGGGGGAGCCCACCGGGGAGCTGTTTTTT
-	TRBJ1-2	-	TRBV12-5	CASGAEVYGYTF	TGTGCTAGTGGTGCAGAGGTCTATGGCTACACCTTC
-	TRBJ1-1	TRBD1	TRBV28	CASSLGGTGNTEAFF	TGTGCCAGCAGTTTAGGGGGGACAGGTAACACTGAAGCTTTCTTT
-	TRBJ1-1	-	TRBV6-5	CASSYSTTGTTEAFF	TGTGCCAGCAGTTACTCGACTACAGGGACCACTGAAGCTTTCTTT
-	TRBJ1-2	TRBD1	TRBV5-4	CASSLVGGGNRGYTF	TGTGCCAGCAGCTTGGTAGGGGGCGGGAATCGTGGCTACACCTTC
-	TRBJ1-2	TRBD1	TRBV28	CASSPRGTGRYGYTF	TGTGCCAGCAGTCCGCGCGGGACAGGGCGCTATGGCTACACCTTC
-	TRBJ2-2	TRBD2	TRBV5-1	CASSLAGGNTGELFF	TGCGCCAGCAGCTTAGCGGGGGGGAACACCGGGGAGCTGTTTTTT
-	TRBJ2-5	TRBD1	TRBV4-1	CASSPQTGAPKETQYF	TGCGCCAGCAGCCCACAGACAGGGGCCCCAAAAGAGACCCAGTACTTC
-	TRBJ1-2	TRBD1	TRBV6-4	CASSGGRGNGYTF	TGTGCCAGCAGTGGTGGCAGGGGGAATGGCTACACCTTC
-	TRBJ2-6	TRBD2	TRBV6-1	CASSESGNGANVLTF	TGTGCCAGCAGTGAAAGCGGGAATGGGGCCAACGTCCTGACTTTC
-	TRBJ1-5	TRBD1	TRBV28	CASSQTTGDDRNQPQHF	TGTGCCAGCAGTCAGACGACAGGGGACGATCGTAATCAGCCCCAGCATTTT
-	TRBJ1-1	-	TRBV6-5	CASTASGGGTEAFF	TGTGCCAGCACCGCGAGCGGGGGAGGCACTGAAGCTTTCTTT
few	TRBJ2-2	TRBD2	TRBV3-1/TRBV3-2	CASSPDWGGLRTGELFF	TGTGCCAGCAGCCCAGATTGGGGGGGTCTACGGACCGGGGAGCTGTTTTTT
-	TRBJ1-6	-	TRBV7-8	CASSLGVERVYNSPLHF	TGTGCCAGCAGCTTAGGCGTTGAGCGAGTCTATAATTCACCCCTCCACTTT
-	TRBJ2-5	TRBD1	TRBV15	CATSTGDRAQETQYF	TGTGCCACCAGCACCGGGGACAGGGCTCAAGAGACCCAGTACTTC
-	TRBJ1-1	-	TRBV15	CATSSPNRAAFF	TGTGCCACCAGCAGCCCCAACAGGGCGGCTTTCTTT
-	TRBJ1-1	-	TRBV11-2	CASSYREGTEAFF	TGTGCCAGCAGCTACAGGGAGGGCACTGAAGCTTTCTTT
-	TRBJ2-1	TRBD1	TRBV3-1/TRBV3-2	CASSQENRGFFYEQFF	TGTGCCAGCAGCCAAGAGAACAGGGGGTTCTTCTATGAGCAGTTCTTC
-	TRBJ2-2	-	TRBV6-2/TRBV6-3	CASSLDGGITGELFF	TGTGCCAGCAGCCTGGACGGGGGAATCACCGGGGAGCTGTTTTTT
once	TRBJ1-6	TRBD1	TRBV11-2	CASSLVDRDNSPLHF	TGTGCCAGCAGCTTAGTGGACAGGGATAATTCACCCCTCCACTTT
-	TRBJ2-5	-	TRBV6-5	CASKSPGETQYF	TGTGCCAGCAAGTCCCCGGGGGAGACCCAGTACTTC